These 27 T cell receptor beta chains were all obtained from the same sample, sequenced in a study of cytomegalovirus exposure and HLA in healthy donors. PCR was performed using 60 Vbeta and 13 Jbeta primers. Method: immunoSEQ multiplex PCR; TCRdb's copy keeps in-frame clones and lacks some. The top ten hold about 2.7% of the sample, which has 150,000 to 200,000 clones, 70% to 75% seen once. Specimen: PBMCs. The origin of the receptors is a male donor in good health and CMV-seronegative.

The chain carries TRBV7-2 and TRBJ2-5; no clear D. With the DNA end fitting TRBJ2-7 better, the J assignment may be wrong. The CDR3 contains 12 residues. Germline CDR1 reads SGHTA; CDR2 reads FQGNSA. The CDR3, as DNA: TGTGCCAGCAGCCCCCCCTCCTACGAGCAGTACTTC. This sequence encodes CASSPPSYEQYF.

The chain employs TRBV7-2 and TRBJ1-2, with TRBD1 identical over 9 bases. CDR1 SGHTA and CDR2 FQGNSA come from the germline V gene. The CDR3 contains 15 residues. Unmatched junction bases numbered 4, after V lost 1 base and J lost 4 bases. This CDR3 reads CASSLGGQGSYGYTF. The CDR3 DNA is TGTGCCAGCAGCTTAGGGGGACAGGGAAGCTATGGCTACACCTTC.

The CDR3 DNA reads as TGTGCCAGGAACGAAACAGGGGGCTGCAATCAGCCCCAGCATTTT. This sequence encodes CARNETGGCNQPQHF. The rearrangement uses TRBV19 and TRBJ1-5; 9 bases match TRBD1. Germline CDR1 reads LNHDA; CDR2 reads SQIVND (reference sequence). V trimming: 9 bases; J trimming: 2 bases; junction bases outside the gene matches: 8. This CDR3 has 15 residues.

As to this clone: Other DNA sequences in this specimen translate into the identical CDR3. The chain joins TRBV18 to TRBJ2-5; D unclear. The germline gives CDR1 KGHSH, CDR2 LQKENI. CDR3 length: 11 residues. V dropped 2 bases and J dropped 5 bases, with 3 bases sitting between them. CDR3 region: CASSPEETQYF. CDR3 nucleotide sequence: TGTGCCAGCTCACCAGAGGAGACCCAGTACTTC.

This clone was seen only a few times. The J gene is TRBJ2-1, the V gene TRBV6-1; 7 nucleotides agree with TRBD1. CDR3 length equals 15 residues. CDR1 and CDR2 (germline): MNHNS, SASEGT. V lost 3 bases, J lost 9 bases, and 11 bases stayed unmatched. The CDR3 coding sequence is TGTGCCAGCAGTGAGTCAAAGGGGGCGTCCGGTGAGCAGTTCTTC. It translates to CASSESKGASGEQFF.

The chain is built from TRBV6-1 and TRBJ2-5; 8 bases are a match to TRBD1. This CDR3 has 13 residues. Losses at the gene ends were 6 bases for V and 3 bases for J; bases not matched to a gene: 3. Germline lookup yields CDR1 MNHNS and CDR2 SASEGT. Written as DNA, the CDR3 is TGTGCCAGCAGCCCGGGACAGGAAGAGACCCAGTACTTC. It yields the protein CASSPGQEETQYF.

In its sample, this clone was seen a few times. This chain joins TRBV7-2 and TRBJ1-5, with a tentative D call TRBD1 (6 bases). The length of the CDR3 is 15 residues. Germline assignment: CDR1 SGHTA and CDR2 FQGNSA. V was cut by 5 bases and J by 4 bases, with 15 bases left in between. The CDR3 is CASSLTLQGNQPQHF. CDR3 bases: TGTGCCAGCAGCCTAACTTTGCAGGGGAATCAGCCCCAGCATTTT. Using reference TRBV7-2 and TRBJ1-5 for the parts outside the CDR3, the full variable domain is GAGVSQSPSNKVTEKGKDVELRCDPISGHTALYWYRQSLGQGLEFLIYFQGNSAPDKSGLPSDRFSAERTGGSVSTLTIQRTQQEDSAVYLCASSLTLQGNQPQHFGDGTRLSIL.

In regard to this clone: A read error may produce the germline difference seen at one junction end. The chain links TRBV6-5 to TRBJ1-3, with D perhaps TRBD1 (5 bases). From germline, CDR1 is MNHEY and CDR2 SVGAGI. The CDR3 runs 15 residues. The CDR3 DNA follows: TGTGCCGGCAGACGCTCTCAGGGCTCTGGAAACACCATATATTTT. Its protein product is CAGRRSQGSGNTIYF.

The rearrangement uses TRBV28 and TRBJ1-1; unclear D gene. This CDR3 is built from 11 residues. The V end lost 2 bases, the J end lost 8 bases, and 6 bases lay between the germline ends. Germline V gene data show CDR1 as MDHEN and CDR2 as SYDVKM. The CDR3 nucleotides are TGTGCCAGCAGTTTAAAAGCAGAAGCTTTCTTT. Encoded protein: CASSLKAEAFF.

The chain carries TRBV11-2 and TRBJ1-1; perhaps TRBD1 as D (5 bases). Germline CDR1 is SGHAT and CDR2 is FQNNGV. V lost 1 base and J 3 bases, leaving 18 bases between the germline ends. The CDR3 totals 17 residues. The DNA for the CDR3 is TGTGCCAGCAGCTTAGTTGGGGGAGGGCTTGGGGACACTGAAGCTTTCTTT. This encodes CASSLVGGGLGDTEAFF.

This clone was observed once. The chain links TRBV28 to TRBJ2-7; 9 bases match TRBD1. Per the germline V gene, CDR1 is MDHEN and CDR2 is SYDVKM. J lost 6 bases, V lost 3 bases, and 6 bases had no gene match. The CDR3 has 14 residues. Written as DNA, the CDR3 is TGTGCCAGCAGTTTGGGACAGGGAGGCACCGAGCAGTACTTC. Amino acid sequence: CASSLGQGGTEQYF.

Here the CDR3 reads CASSYGEVPTYEQYF. The CDR3 nucleotides read TGTGCCAGCAGTTACGGGGAGGTTCCAACCTACGAGCAGTACTTC. The rearrangement links TRBV6-5 to TRBJ2-7, with D maybe TRBD2 (6 bases). Germline CDR1 MNHEY, CDR2 SVGAGI. Deletions cut 2 bases from V and 2 bases from J, with 13 bases between. This CDR3 is built from 15 residues.

Notes on this clone: Other DNA sequences in this sample translate to the same CDR3. The J gene is TRBJ2-1, the V gene TRBV7-2; the D gene is possibly TRBD2 (7 bases). Per germline, CDR1 SGHTA and CDR2 FQGNSA. This CDR3 comprises 14 residues. Between the trimmed V and J ends, which lost 2 bases and 9 bases, there was a span of 14 bases. CDR3 coding DNA: TGTGCCAGCAGCTTACAGGGAGGGGGAGGTGAGCAGTTCTTC. This sequence encodes CASSLQGGGGEQFF. Looking up the rest from reference TRBV7-2 and TRBJ2-1 gives the full variable domain: GAGVSQSPSNKVTEKGKDVELRCDPISGHTALYWYRQSLGQGLEFLIYFQGNSAPDKSGLPSDRFSAERTGGSVSTLTIQRTQQEDSAVYLCASSLQGGGGEQFFGPGTRLTVL.

Worth noting for this clone: Other DNA sequences in this sample translate to the same CDR3. This sequence joins TRBV5-1 and TRBJ2-1, with TRBD2 matching over 12 bases. The CDR3 contains 16 residues. CDR1 SGHRS and CDR2 YFSETQ come from the germline V gene. Trimming at V came to 4 bases and at J to 3 bases, leaving 5 bases not matched to a gene. CDR3 loop: CASSQTSGGFYNEQFF. The CDR3 coding sequence is TGCGCCAGCAGCCAGACTAGCGGGGGTTTCTACAATGAGCAGTTCTTC.

This clone has a handful of counts. The V gene is TRBV6-5, the J gene TRBJ2-1, with 7 bases matching TRBD2. V lost 7 bases, J lost 5 bases, and 11 bases stayed unmatched. The germline CDR1 and CDR2 sequences are MNHEY and SVGAGI. The CDR3 consists of 15 residues. CDR3 amino acids: CASTLSGAPNNEQFF. Here the CDR3 DNA reads TGTGCCAGCACCCTCAGCGGGGCTCCTAACAATGAGCAGTTCTTC.

V and J are TRBV6-1 and TRBJ1-5; D possibly corresponds to TRBD1 (6 bases). Germline CDR1 is MNHNS and CDR2 is SASEGT. This CDR3 region has 13 residues. With 6 bases removed from V and 5 bases from J, the gap between germline ends came to 11 bases. The CDR3 reads CASRLQGDQPQHF. The CDR3 DNA is TGTGCCAGCAGATTACAGGGCGATCAGCCCCAGCATTTT.

This sequence joins TRBV5-6 and TRBJ2-7, with a possible D match to TRBD1 (5 bases). The V end was cut by 3 bases, the J end by 3 bases, with 13 bases between. The CDR3 totals 14 residues. Germline-derived CDR1 and CDR2 are SGHDT and YYEEEE. CDR3 in amino acids: CASSSTDTLYEQYF. The CDR3 region has the DNA TGTGCCAGCAGCTCGACAGACACTCTCTACGAGCAGTACTTC.

V is TRBV27 and J is TRBJ2-1; TRBD1 aligns across 8 bases. CDR3 size: 14 residues. Germline V gene lookup returns CDR1 MNHEY and CDR2 SMNVEV (reference sequence). With 5 bases clipped from V and 9 bases from J, the junction kept 9 bases outside the gene matches. The chain's CDR3 is CASSPRTGFSEQFF. The CDR3 DNA follows: TGTGCCAGCAGTCCGCGGACAGGGTTCAGTGAGCAGTTCTTC.

V and J are TRBV5-1 and TRBJ2-1, with a possible D match to TRBD2 (6 bases). The CDR3 runs to 16 residues. Germline CDR1 and CDR2: SGHRS and YFSETQ. Trimming shortened V by 2 bases and J by 4 bases, and 16 bases separated the two germline ends. Here the CDR3 DNA reads TGCGCCAGCAGCTTAAGAGGGGAGGTGCGGTACAATGAGCAGTTCTTC. Its translation: CASSLRGEVRYNEQFF.

The chain links TRBV6-6 to TRBJ2-5, with 8 nucleotides matching TRBD1. V lost 7 bases, J lost 1 base, and 8 bases stayed unmatched. The CDR3 consists of 15 residues. Germline V CDR1 and CDR2: MNHNY, SVGAGI (reference sequence). The CDR3, as DNA: TGTGCCAGCACCTATGGACAGGGCATCCAAGAGACCCAGTACTTC. It codes for CASTYGQGIQETQYF.

This clone occurred a few times. The gene calls are TRBV10-3 and TRBJ1-5; D possibly corresponds to TRBD1 (5 bases). The CDR3 is 15 residues long. Germline CDR1 and CDR2: ENHRY and SYGVKD. Trimming left V 6 bases short and J 0 bases short, with 12 bases between. CDR3 nucleotides: TGTGCCATCAGCCACTTAGACAGTAGCAATCAGCCCCAGCATTTT. This codes for CAISHLDSSNQPQHF.

The V call is TRBV16, the J call TRBJ1-1; D remains ambiguous. V gave up 5 bases and J gave up 1 base, with 11 bases separating them. The CDR3 contains 14 residues. Germline-derived CDR1 and CDR2 are KGHSY and FQNENV. This CDR3 reads CASSLDRGNTEAFF. The CDR3 nucleotides are TGTGCCAGCAGCTTGGATAGAGGGAACACTGAAGCTTTCTTT.

The chain recombines TRBV25-1 with TRBJ2-7; 9 nucleotides match TRBD1. CDR1 is MGHDK, CDR2 SYGVNS, per germline. The trim removed 5 bases at V and 6 bases at J, leaving 5 bases unmatched. The CDR3 is made up of 13 amino acids. The chain's CDR3 is CASSRTGEGEQYF. Written as DNA, the CDR3 is TGTGCCAGCAGTCGGACAGGGGAGGGCGAGCAGTACTTC.

Only a few counts were recorded for this clone. The chain has TRBV19 and TRBJ2-2; 11 bases agree with TRBD2. Germline V gene sequence: CDR1 LNHDA, CDR2 SQIVND (reference sequence). The CDR3 has 16 residues. The trim removed 3 bases at V and 5 bases at J, leaving 5 bases unmatched. CDR3 amino acids: CASSIIAGGRTGELFF. CDR3 coding DNA: TGTGCCAGTAGTATCATAGCGGGGGGGCGTACCGGGGAGCTGTTTTTT.

The chain couples TRBV19 to TRBJ2-5, with TRBD2 as a possible D gene (6 bases). The better agreement between TRBJ2-7 and the DNA end casts doubt on the J call. The CDR3 covers 12 residues. From germline, CDR1 is LNHDA and CDR2 SQIVND (reference sequence). The CDR3 region has the DNA TGTGCCACCTCTATCTGGGGAGGCGAGCAGTACTTC. Translated, it gives CATSIWGGEQYF.

The chain is built from TRBV23-1 and TRBJ1-3; 7 bases map to TRBD1. TRBV23-1 is an open reading frame, and its role is uncertain. This CDR3 is 18 amino acids long. V dropped 7 bases and J dropped 0; count of bases not matched to a gene: 15. The CDR3, as DNA: TGCGCCAGCAACTGGGACAGCGTAGAGGGGTACTCTGGAAACACCATATATTTT. It encodes CASNWDSVEGYSGNTIYF.

V is TRBV19 and J is TRBJ1-2; D remains unclear. This CDR3 contains 15 residues. CDR1 and CDR2 from the germline V gene are LNHDA and SQIVND (reference sequence). The germline V and J ends were trimmed by 2 bases and 0 bases, with 10 bases remaining between them. CDR3 nucleotide sequence: TGTGCCAGTAGTATAAGTGGGAGTTCTAACTATGGCTACACCTTC. As protein: CASSISGSSNYGYTF.